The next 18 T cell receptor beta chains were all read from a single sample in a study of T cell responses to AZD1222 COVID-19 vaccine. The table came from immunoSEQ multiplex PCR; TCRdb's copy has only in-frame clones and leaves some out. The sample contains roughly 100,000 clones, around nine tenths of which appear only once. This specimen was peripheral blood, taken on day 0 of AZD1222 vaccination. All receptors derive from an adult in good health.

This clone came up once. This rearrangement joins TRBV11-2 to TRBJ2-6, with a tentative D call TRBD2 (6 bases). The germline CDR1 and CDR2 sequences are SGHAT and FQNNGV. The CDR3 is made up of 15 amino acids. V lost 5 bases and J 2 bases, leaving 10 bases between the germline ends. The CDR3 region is CASSRPGAGANVLTF. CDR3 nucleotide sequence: TGTGCCAGCAGCCGCCCGGGGGCTGGGGCCAACGTCCTGACTTTC.

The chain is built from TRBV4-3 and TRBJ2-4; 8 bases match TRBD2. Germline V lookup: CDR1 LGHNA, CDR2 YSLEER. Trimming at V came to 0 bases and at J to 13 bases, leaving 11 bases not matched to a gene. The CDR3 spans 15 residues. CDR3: CASSQERGVYSSQYF. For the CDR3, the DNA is TGCGCCAGCAGCCAAGAGCGGGGGGTATATAGCTCCCAGTACTTC.

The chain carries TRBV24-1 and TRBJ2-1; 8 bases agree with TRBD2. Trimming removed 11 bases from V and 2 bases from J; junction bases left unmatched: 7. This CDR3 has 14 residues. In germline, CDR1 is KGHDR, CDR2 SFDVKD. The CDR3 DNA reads TGTGCCATCAATGCGGGAGGACCCTACAATGAGCAGTTCTTC. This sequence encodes CAINAGGPYNEQFF.

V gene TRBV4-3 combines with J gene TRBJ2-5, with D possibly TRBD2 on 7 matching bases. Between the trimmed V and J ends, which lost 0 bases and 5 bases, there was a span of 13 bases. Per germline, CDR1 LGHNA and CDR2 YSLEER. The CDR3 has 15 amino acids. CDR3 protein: CASSQDLSGGETQYF. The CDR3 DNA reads TGCGCCAGCAGCCAAGATCTGTCGGGGGGCGAGACCCAGTACTTC.

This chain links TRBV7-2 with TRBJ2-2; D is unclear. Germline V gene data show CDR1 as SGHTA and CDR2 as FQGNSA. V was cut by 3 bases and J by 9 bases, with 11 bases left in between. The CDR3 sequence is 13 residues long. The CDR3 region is CASSLEGPRELFF. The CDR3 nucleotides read TGTGCCAGCAGCTTGGAAGGTCCACGGGAGCTGTTTTTT.

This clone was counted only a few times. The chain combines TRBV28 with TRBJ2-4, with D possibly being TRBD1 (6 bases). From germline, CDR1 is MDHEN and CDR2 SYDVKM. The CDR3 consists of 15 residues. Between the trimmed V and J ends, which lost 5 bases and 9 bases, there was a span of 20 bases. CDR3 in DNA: TGTGCCAGCAGTCCCAACCTTCGCAGGGGAAGCATTCAGTACTTC. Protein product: CASSPNLRRGSIQYF.

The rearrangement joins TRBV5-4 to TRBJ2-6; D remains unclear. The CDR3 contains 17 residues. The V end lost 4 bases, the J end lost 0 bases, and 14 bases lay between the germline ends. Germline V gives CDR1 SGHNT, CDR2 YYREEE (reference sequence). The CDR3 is CASSVTSLISGANVLTF. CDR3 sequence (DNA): TGTGCCAGCAGCGTGACAAGCTTAATCTCTGGGGCCAACGTCCTGACTTTC.

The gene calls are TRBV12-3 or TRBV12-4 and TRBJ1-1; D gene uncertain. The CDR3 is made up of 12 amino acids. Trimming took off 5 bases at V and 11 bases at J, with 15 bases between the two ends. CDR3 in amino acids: CASSGRVHGAFF. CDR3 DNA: TGTGCCAGCAGTGGTAGGGTGCATGGTGCTTTCTTT.

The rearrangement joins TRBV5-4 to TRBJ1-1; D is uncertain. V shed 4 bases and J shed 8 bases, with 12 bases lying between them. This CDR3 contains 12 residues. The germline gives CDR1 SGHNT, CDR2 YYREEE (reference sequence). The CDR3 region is CASSPGREEAFF. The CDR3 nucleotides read TGTGCCAGCAGCCCTGGGAGGGAAGAAGCTTTCTTT.

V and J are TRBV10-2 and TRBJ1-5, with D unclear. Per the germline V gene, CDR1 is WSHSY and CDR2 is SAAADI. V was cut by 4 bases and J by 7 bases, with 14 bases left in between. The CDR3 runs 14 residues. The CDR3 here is CASSGQRSDQPQHF. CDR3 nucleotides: TGCGCCAGCAGTGGACAACGGAGCGACCAGCCCCAGCATTTT.

The CDR3 bases are TGTGCCAGCAGCCAGGGGAGACTTACCACCGGGGAGCTGTTTTTT. Translation: CASSQGRLTTGELFF. This chain joins TRBV4-2 and TRBJ2-2; D may be TRBD2 (5 bases). This CDR3 has 15 residues. The V gene's germline CDR1 is LGHNA and CDR2 YNFKEQ. Trimming removed 3 bases from V and 4 bases from J, with 12 bases in between.

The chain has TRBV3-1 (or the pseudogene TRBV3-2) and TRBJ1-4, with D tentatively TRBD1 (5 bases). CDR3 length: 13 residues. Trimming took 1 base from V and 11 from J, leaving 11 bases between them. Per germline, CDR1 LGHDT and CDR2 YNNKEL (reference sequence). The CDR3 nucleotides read TGTGCCAGCAGCCAAGTGTTAGGGGTCAAACTGTTTTTT. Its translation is CASSQVLGVKLFF.

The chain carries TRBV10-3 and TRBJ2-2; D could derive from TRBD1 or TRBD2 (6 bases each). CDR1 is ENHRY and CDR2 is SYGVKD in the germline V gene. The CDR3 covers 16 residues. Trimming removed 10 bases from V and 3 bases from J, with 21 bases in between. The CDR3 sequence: CARRDLLGGDTGELFF. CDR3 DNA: TGTGCCAGGAGGGACCTACTAGGGGGAGACACCGGGGAGCTGTTTTTT.

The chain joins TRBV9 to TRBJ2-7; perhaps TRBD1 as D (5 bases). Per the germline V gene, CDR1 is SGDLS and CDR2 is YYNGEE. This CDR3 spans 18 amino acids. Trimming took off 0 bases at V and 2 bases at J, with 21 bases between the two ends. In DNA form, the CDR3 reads TGTGCCAGCAGCGTAGATATTGGTCGGGTAGGGGCGGCCTACGAGCAGTACTTC. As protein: CASSVDIGRVGAAYEQYF.

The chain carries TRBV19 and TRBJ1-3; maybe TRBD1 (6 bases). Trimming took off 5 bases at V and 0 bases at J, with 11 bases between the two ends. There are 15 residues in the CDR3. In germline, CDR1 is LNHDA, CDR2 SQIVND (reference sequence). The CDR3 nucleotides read TGTGCCAGTAGTTCCCGGACAGCCTCTGGAAACACCATATATTTT. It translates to CASSSRTASGNTIYF.

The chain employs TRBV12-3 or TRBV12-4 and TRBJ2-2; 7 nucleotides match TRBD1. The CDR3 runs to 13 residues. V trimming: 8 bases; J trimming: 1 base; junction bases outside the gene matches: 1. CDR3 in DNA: TGTGCCAGCCGGACAGGGAACACCGGGGAGCTGTTTTTT. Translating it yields CASRTGNTGELFF.

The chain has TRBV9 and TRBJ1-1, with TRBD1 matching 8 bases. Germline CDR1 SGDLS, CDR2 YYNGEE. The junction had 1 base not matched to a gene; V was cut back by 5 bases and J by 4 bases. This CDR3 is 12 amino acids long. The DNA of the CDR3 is TGTGCCAGCAGGGGACAGGCCACTGAAGCTTTCTTT. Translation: CASRGQATEAFF.

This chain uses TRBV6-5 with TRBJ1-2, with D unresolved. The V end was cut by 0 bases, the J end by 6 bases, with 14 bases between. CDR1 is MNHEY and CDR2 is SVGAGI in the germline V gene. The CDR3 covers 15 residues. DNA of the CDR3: TGTGCCAGCAGTTACTCGAGTAGTACAGAGCATGGCTACACCTTC. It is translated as CASSYSSSTEHGYTF.